The T cell receptor beta chain described here comes from a study of blood T cell repertoires in COVID-19. Overall study context: Nucleic acid was either cDNA or gDNA, and it came from T cells, B-cell-depleted T cells, or PBMCs.

Per germline, CDR1 LGHNA and CDR2 YNFKEQ. The CDR3 length is 16 residues. V shed 3 bases, J shed 6 bases, and the junction held 5 bases outside the gene matches. Source study methods: Reference gene primer amplification in the assay estimated nucleated cell counts. Profiling relied on immunoSEQ multiplex PCR, and the TCRdb table lists in-frame clones only, not all of them. V, J and clone size were drawn from that table, and D and trimming were deduced from the DNA. Of about 89,000 clones in the sample, about 74% were seen once. Material: peripheral blood. The rearrangement uses TRBV4-2 and TRBJ2-3; 14 positions match TRBD2. This receptor was taken from a human donor in a cohort sampled during active COVID-19. Here the CDR3 reads CASSQGTSGRLDTQYF. The CDR3 DNA reads TGTGCCAGCAGCCAGGGGACTAGCGGGAGATTGGATACGCAGTATTTT.